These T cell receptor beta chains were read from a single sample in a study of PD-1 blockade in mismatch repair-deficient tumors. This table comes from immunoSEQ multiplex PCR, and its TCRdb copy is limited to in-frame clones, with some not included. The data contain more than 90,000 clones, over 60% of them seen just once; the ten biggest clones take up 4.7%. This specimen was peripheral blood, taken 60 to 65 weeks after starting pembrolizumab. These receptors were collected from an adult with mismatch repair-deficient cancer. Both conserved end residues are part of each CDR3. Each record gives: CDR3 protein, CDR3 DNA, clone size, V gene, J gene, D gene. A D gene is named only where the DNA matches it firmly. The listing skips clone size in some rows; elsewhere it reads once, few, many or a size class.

CASSSSGRAAGELFF	TGTGCCAGCAGCTCTAGCGGGAGGGCTGCCGGGGAGCTGTTTTTT	.	TRBV7-2	TRBJ2-2	TRBD2
CSSIPVDRGNTEAFF	TGCAGCTCAATTCCGGTGGACAGGGGGAACACTGAAGCTTTCTTT	.	TRBV29-1	TRBJ1-1	TRBD1
CASSRSVGTSNEQYF	TGTGCTAGCAGCCGCTCGGTCGGGACGTCTAACGAGCAGTACTTC	.	TRBV7-7	TRBJ2-7	.
CASSPRGPSTDTQYF	TGCGCCAGCAGCCCACGAGGCCCATCGACAGATACGCAGTATTTT	once	TRBV5-1	TRBJ2-3	.
CASSLGSGGRGYTF	TGTGCCAGCAGCCTCGGCTCGGGGGGCCGTGGCTACACCTTC	.	TRBV14	TRBJ1-2	.
CASSTQAGGVYEQYF	TGTGCCAGCAGCACTCAAGCGGGAGGTGTCTACGAGCAGTACTTC	.	TRBV7-3	TRBJ2-7	TRBD2
CASSPRGSGPPYEQYF	TGTGCCAGCAGCCCGCGTGGATCGGGACCCCCCTACGAGCAGTACTTC	.	TRBV5-4	TRBJ2-7	.
CASIEGLAGNTGELFF	TGTGCCAGCATCGAGGGGCTAGCAGGCAACACCGGGGAGCTGTTTTTT	once	TRBV27	TRBJ2-2	.
CASSPGTGIVGDEAFF	TGTGCCAGCAGCCCCGGGACAGGGATTGTCGGGGATGAAGCTTTCTTT	once	TRBV7-3	TRBJ1-1	TRBD1
CASRYPGTTYGYTF	TGTGCCAGCAGATACCCCGGGACAACATATGGCTACACCTTC	.	TRBV6-5	TRBJ1-2	.
CASSSGGTGAFDIQYF	TGTGCCAGCAGCTCCGGCGGGACAGGGGCTTTTGACATTCAGTACTTC	few	TRBV5-5	TRBJ2-4	TRBD1
CASSLRETGELFF	TGCGCCAGCAGCTTACGGGAAACCGGGGAGCTGTTTTTT	.	TRBV5-1	TRBJ2-2	.
CASSQGQEGNTIYF	TGCGCCAGCAGCCAGGGACAGGAGGGAAACACCATATATTTT	.	TRBV4-3	TRBJ1-3	TRBD1
CASKPGQATGELFF	TGTGCCAGCAAACCCGGACAGGCCACCGGGGAGCTGTTTTTT	.	TRBV25-1	TRBJ2-2	TRBD1
CASSQESGGGNYGYTF	TGCGCCAGCAGCCAAGAATCGGGGGGCGGGAACTATGGCTACACCTTC	.	TRBV4-3	TRBJ1-2	.
CASSAPGLAGPGEQFF	TGTGCCAGCAGCGCGCCGGGACTAGCGGGGCCCGGGGAGCAGTTCTTC	.	TRBV5-4	TRBJ2-1	TRBD2
CASSPRKGSSGNTIYF	TGTGCCAGCAGTCCTCGGAAGGGCTCTTCTGGAAACACCATATATTTT	.	TRBV27	TRBJ1-3	.
CASSAGGLANSYEQYF	TGTGCCAGCAGCGCCGGGGGACTAGCGAATTCCTACGAGCAGTACTTC	.	TRBV13	TRBJ2-7	TRBD2
CASRSQQGGYEQYF	TGCGCCAGCAGATCCCAACAGGGGGGGTACGAGCAGTACTTC	.	TRBV5-1	TRBJ2-7	.
CASSMGETQYF	TGTGCCAGTAGTATGGGGGAGACCCAGTACTTC	.	TRBV19	TRBJ2-5	.
CASSLSREGQFF	TGTGCCAGCAGTTTGTCCCGAGAAGGGCAGTTCTTC	.	TRBV27	TRBJ2-1	.
CASTRGSGNQPQHF	TGTGCCAGCACAAGGGGGTCAGGCAATCAGCCCCAGCATTTT	.	TRBV2	TRBJ1-5	.
CASSQGGGPGANVLTF	TGTGCCAGCAGCCAAGGGGGGGGCCCTGGGGCCAACGTCCTGACTTTC	.	TRBV14	TRBJ2-6	.
CASKIRGDFNQPQHF	TGTGCCAGCAAGATTCGGGGGGATTTCAATCAGCCCCAGCATTTT	.	TRBV13	TRBJ1-5	.
CASSEGAGQFQETQYF	TGTGCCAGCAGTGAAGGGGCGGGGCAGTTCCAAGAGACCCAGTACTTC	.	TRBV6-1	TRBJ2-5	.
CASSPGQGNQPQHF	TGTGCCAGCAGTCCGGGACAGGGTAATCAGCCCCAGCATTTT	.	TRBV27	TRBJ1-5	TRBD1
CASSWGTDTQYF	TGTGCCAGCAGTTGGGGGACAGATACGCAGTATTTT	.	TRBV5-6	TRBJ2-3	.
CASNTRGTDRVNTEAFF	TGTGCCAGTAATACCCGCGGGACTGATAGGGTGAACACTGAAGCTTTCTTT	.	TRBV19	TRBJ1-1	.
CASSLRRAPNTEAFF	TGTGCCAGCAGCTTAAGGAGGGCCCCGAACACTGAAGCTTTCTTT	few	TRBV11-2	TRBJ1-1	.
CASSPKTGGKETQYF	TGTGCCAGCAGCCCCAAGACAGGGGGTAAAGAGACCCAGTACTTC	few	TRBV7-2	TRBJ2-5	TRBD1
CASALLAASTDTQYF	TGTGCCAGCGCCCTACTAGCAGCTAGCACAGATACGCAGTATTTT	.	TRBV7-2	TRBJ2-3	.
CASKTSTHEQYF	TGTGCCAGCAAGACTAGCACCCACGAGCAGTACTTC	few	TRBV2	TRBJ2-7	TRBD2